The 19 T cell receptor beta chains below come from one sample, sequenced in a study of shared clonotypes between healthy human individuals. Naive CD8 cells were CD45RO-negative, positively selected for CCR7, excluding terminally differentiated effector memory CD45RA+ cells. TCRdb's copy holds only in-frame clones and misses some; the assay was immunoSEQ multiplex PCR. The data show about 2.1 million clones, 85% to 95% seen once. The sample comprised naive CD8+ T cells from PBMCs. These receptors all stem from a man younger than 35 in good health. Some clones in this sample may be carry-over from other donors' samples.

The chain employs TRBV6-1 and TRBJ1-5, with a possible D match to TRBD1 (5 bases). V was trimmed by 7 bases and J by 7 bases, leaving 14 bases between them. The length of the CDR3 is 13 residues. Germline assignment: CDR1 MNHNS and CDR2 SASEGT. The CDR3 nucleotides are TGTGCCAGCAATCCGCGGGGGTGGCAGCCCCAGCATTTT. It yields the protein CASNPRGWQPQHF.

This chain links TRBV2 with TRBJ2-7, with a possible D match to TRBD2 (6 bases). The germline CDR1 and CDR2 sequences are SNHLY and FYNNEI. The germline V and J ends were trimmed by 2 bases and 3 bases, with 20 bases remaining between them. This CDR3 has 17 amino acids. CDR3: CASSEKVSGLAFYEQYF. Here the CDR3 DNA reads TGTGCCAGCAGTGAAAAGGTTTCTGGGCTAGCGTTCTACGAGCAGTACTTC. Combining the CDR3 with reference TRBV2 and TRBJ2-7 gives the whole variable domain EPEVTQTPSHQVTQMGQEVILRCVPISNHLYFYWYRQILGQKVEFLVSFYNNEISEKSEIFDDQFSVERPDGSNFTLKIRSTKLEDSAMYFCASSEKVSGLAFYEQYFGPGTRLTVT.

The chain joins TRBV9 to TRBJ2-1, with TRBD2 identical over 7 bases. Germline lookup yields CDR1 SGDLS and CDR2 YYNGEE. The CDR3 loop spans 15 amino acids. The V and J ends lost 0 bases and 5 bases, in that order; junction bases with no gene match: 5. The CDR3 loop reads CASSVALGLHNEQFF. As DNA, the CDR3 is TGTGCCAGCAGCGTAGCTTTGGGACTACACAATGAGCAGTTCTTC.

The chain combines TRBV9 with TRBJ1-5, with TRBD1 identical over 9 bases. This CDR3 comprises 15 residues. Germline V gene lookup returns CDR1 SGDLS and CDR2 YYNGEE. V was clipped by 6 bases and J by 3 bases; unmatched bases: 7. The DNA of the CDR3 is TGTGCCAGCACCTCCGGGACAGGGATCAATCAGCCCCAGCATTTT. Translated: CASTSGTGINQPQHF.

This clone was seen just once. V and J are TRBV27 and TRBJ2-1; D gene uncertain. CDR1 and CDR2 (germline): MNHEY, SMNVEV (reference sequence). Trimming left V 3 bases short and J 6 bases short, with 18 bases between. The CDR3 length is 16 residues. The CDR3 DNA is TGTGCCAGCAGTTTGTTGGCTCAGCTCAGCGCCAATGAGCAGTTCTTC. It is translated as CASSLLAQLSANEQFF.

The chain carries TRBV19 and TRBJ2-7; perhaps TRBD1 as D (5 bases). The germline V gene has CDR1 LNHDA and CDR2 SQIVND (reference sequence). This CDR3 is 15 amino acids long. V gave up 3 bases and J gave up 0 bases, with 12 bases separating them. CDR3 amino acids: CASSIERGLSYEQYF. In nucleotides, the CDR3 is TGTGCCAGTAGTATCGAAAGGGGCCTCTCCTACGAGCAGTACTTC.

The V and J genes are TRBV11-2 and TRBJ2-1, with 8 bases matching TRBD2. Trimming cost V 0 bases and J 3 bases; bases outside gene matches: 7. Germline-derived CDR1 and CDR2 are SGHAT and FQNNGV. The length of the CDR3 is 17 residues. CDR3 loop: CASSLEGFSGIYNEQFF. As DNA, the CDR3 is TGTGCCAGCAGCTTAGAAGGGTTTAGCGGGATCTACAATGAGCAGTTCTTC. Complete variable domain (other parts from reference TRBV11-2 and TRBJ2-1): EAGVAQSPRYKIIEKRQSVAFWCNPISGHATLYWYQQILGQGPKLLIQFQNNGVVDDSQLPKDRFSAERLKGVDSTLKIQPAKLEDSAVYLCASSLEGFSGIYNEQFFGPGTRLTVL.

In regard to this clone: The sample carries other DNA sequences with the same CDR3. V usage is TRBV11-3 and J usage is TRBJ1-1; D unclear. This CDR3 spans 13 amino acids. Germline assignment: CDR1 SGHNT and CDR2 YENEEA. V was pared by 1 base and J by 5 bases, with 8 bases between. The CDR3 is CASSLGTGTEAFF. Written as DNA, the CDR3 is TGTGCCAGCAGCTTAGGGACGGGGACTGAAGCTTTCTTT.

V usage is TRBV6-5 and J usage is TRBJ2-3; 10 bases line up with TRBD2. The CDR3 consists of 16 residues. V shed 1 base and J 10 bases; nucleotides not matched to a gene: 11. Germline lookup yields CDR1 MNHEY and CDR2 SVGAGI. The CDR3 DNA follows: TGTGCCAGCAGTTACTGGACTAGCGGCCTGGGAGGGCCGCAGTATTTT. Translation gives CASSYWTSGLGGPQYF.

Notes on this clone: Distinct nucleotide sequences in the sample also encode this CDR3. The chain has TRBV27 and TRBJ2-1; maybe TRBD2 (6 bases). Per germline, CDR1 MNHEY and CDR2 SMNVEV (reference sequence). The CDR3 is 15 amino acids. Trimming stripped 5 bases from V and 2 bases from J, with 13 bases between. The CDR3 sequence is CASSPLAGTYNEQFF. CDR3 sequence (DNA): TGTGCCAGCAGTCCCCTCGCGGGAACCTACAATGAGCAGTTCTTC.

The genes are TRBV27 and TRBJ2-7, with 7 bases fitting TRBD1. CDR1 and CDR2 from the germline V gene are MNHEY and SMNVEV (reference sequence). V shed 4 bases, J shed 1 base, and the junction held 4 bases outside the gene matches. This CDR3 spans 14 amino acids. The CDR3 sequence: CASSSKGQSYEQYF. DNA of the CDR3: TGTGCCAGCAGTTCAAAGGGACAGTCCTACGAGCAGTACTTC.

The CDR3 is CASSYLSGPADTQYF. CDR3 nucleotides: TGTGCCAGCAGTTACTTATCGGGTCCGGCAGATACGCAGTATTTT. The chain couples TRBV6-5 to TRBJ2-3; D not resolved. Germline CDR1 and CDR2: MNHEY and SVGAGI. Between the trimmed V and J ends, which lost 1 base and 4 bases, there was a span of 12 bases. The CDR3 runs to 15 residues.

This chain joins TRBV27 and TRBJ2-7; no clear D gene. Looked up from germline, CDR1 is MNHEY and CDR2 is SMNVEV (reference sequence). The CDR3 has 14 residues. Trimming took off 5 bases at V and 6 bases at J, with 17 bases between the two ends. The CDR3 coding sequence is TGTGCCAGCAGTGCCCCAACCCGCCCCCCCGAGCAGTACTTC. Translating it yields CASSAPTRPPEQYF.

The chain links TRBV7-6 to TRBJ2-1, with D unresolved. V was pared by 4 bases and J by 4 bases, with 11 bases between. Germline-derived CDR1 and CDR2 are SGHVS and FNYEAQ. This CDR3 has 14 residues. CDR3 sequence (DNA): TGTGCCAGCAGCTCCCTCGGCAGGTACAATGAGCAGTTCTTC. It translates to CASSSLGRYNEQFF.

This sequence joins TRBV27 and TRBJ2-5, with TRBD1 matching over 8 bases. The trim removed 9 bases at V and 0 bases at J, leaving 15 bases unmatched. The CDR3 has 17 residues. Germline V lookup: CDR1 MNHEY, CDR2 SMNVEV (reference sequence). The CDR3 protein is CARGEVRTGKNQETQYF. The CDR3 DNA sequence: TGTGCCAGAGGAGAGGTTCGGACAGGGAAAAACCAAGAGACCCAGTACTTC.

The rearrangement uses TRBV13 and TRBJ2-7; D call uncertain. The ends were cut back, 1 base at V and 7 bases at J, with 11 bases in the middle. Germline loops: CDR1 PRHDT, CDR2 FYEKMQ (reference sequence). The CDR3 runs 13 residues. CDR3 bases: TGTGCCAGCAGCTTAGTAGCAGTAAGAGAGCAGTACTTC. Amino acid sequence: CASSLVAVREQYF. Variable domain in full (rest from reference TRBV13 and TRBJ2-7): AAGVIQSPRHLIKEKRETATLKCYPIPRHDTVYWYQQGPGQDPQFLISFYEKMQSDKGSIPDRFSAQQFSDYHSELNMSSLELGDSALYFCASSLVAVREQYFGPGTRLTVT.

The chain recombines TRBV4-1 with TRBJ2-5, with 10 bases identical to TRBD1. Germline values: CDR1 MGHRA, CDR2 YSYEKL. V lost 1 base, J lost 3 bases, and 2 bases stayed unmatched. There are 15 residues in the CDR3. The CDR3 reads CASSQVGTGEETQYF. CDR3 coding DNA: TGCGCCAGCAGCCAAGTCGGGACAGGGGAAGAGACCCAGTACTTC.

The CDR3, as DNA: TGTGCCAGCAGCTTATCCAGGGGGGGCACTGAAGCTTTCTTT. Encoded protein: CASSLSRGGTEAFF. The V gene is TRBV7-3, the J gene TRBJ1-1; 7 bases agree with TRBD1. Losses at the gene ends were 2 bases for V and 4 bases for J; bases not matched to a gene: 4. Germline V gene data show CDR1 as SGHTA and CDR2 as FQGTGA. The CDR3 sequence is 14 residues long.

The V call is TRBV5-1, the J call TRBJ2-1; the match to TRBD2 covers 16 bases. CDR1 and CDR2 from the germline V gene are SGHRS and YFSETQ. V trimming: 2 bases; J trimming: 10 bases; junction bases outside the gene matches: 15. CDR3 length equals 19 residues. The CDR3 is CASSLGTSGRGRGFMEQFF. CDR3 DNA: TGCGCCAGCAGCTTAGGGACTAGCGGGAGGGGTCGTGGGTTCATGGAGCAGTTCTTC.